This entry concerns a single TCR beta chain. In its sample, this clonotype was seen many times. Its antigen target is currently unknown. Base qualities are missing; no much larger clone stands one base away. The treatment or condition label, read with the paper, signifies: live attenuated yellow fever vaccine strain. A standard Ficoll-Paque protocol was used to isolate PBMCs from peripheral blood. CD4 and CD8 T-cell fractions were isolated with Dynabeads CD4 and CD8 positive selection kits. TriZol was used to extract RNA from bulk PBMCs, from CD4 and CD8 fractions, and from dextramer-positive and dextramer-negative fractions. According to the germline V gene, CDR1 reads SGHVS and CDR2 reads FQNEAQ. Cut back by 6 bases and 2 bases, the V and J ends lie 17 bases apart. From the cysteine up to the phenylalanine, the CDR3 has a length of 16 residues. Kept here is only the CDR3 DNA, which spans 48 bases and is read in frame from base 1.

Synthesis of TCR cDNA relied on 5'RACE template switching, a step that introduced a universal primer site along with unique molecular identifiers. cDNA synthesis was primed from both the TCR alpha and TCR beta constant segments. Library amplification involved two PCR steps, and the second step added sample barcodes and sequencing adapters. Libraries were sequenced on Illumina HiSeq 2500 (2x100 bp) or NovaSeq (2x150 bp). Per the source publication's procedure: Reads were demultiplexed and collapsed into UMI consensus sequences with MIGEC, and V(D)J alignment was performed with MiXCR. Using edgeR on replicate PBMC samples, clonotypes were called vaccine-responding if FDR was below 0.01 and the log2 fold change was above 5 up to day 15. Bulk clonotypes were assigned CD4 or CD8 identity according to which sequenced CD4 or CD8 repertoire held them at higher abundance. The public reads were run again by TCRdb, first through fastp at Q25 and then through MiXCR, and only productive beta chains were kept. Every CDR3 protein is listed once, alongside the most common genes and DNA of its rows. It is TCRdb's table, rather than the study itself, that gives the V and J calls and clone size. This sample is represented by around 150,000 distinct CDR3 sequences; 6.5% to 8.5% of them were singletons. The ten top clones hold approximately 2.5% of the sample.

These data originate in a study of T cells after yellow fever vaccination (dated by TCRdb to 2018 to 2020). Broadly, across the study: Libraries from fractions with low cell numbers were prepared with the SMART-Seq v4 Ultra Low Input RNA kit. Bulk PBMC replicates and cell subsets were isolated from blood drawn at multiple timepoints before and after both primary and secondary immunization. To follow T-cell clones before and after primary and booster YFV17D yellow fever vaccination, bulk TCR alpha and beta repertoires were sequenced over time. Two healthy male donors, one aged 18 to 30 and one aged 30 to 39 years, made up the cohort. What the work shows at the level of the full study, not this receptor alone: The study included only two donors, which limits how far the findings can be generalized. Computational filtering was required because FACS-sorted repertoires could contain abundant contaminating clonotypes from the bulk population. A small fraction of clonotypes showed up in both the CD4 and CD8 compartments, probably as a result of convergent recombination. Compared with the primary T-cell response, the secondary T-cell response was faster but weaker, reaching its peak on day 5 rather than on day 15. After the booster, most of the clones that had expanded following primary vaccination were detected again (almost 98% of CD4 and 85% to 90% of CD8), which suggests that memory was broadly maintained.

The sequence was collected from a man between 18 and 29 years old who received the YFV17D yellow fever vaccine. The sequencing used CD4+ T cells sorted from PBMCs, collected 4 to 5 days after the first yellow fever vaccination. The rearrangement combines TRBV7-8 with TRBJ1-3; possibly the D gene is TRBD1, per 5 matching bases. The DNA sequence is given as TGTGCCAGCAGGGGGGAAGATGGAGAGGCTGGAAACACCATATATTTT. Its coded protein is CASRGEDGEAGNTIYF. Joined to the reference TRBV7-8 and TRBJ1-3 proteins, this CDR3 gives the full variable domain: GAGVSQSPRYKVAKRGQDVALRCDPISGHVSLFWYQQALGQGPEFLTYFQNEAQLDKSGLPSDRFFAERPEGSVSTLKIQRTQQEDSAVYLCASRGEDGEAGNTIYFGEGSWLTVV.